Shown below are 17 T cell receptor beta chains from a single sample sequenced in a study of blood T cell repertoires in COVID-19. Libraries were prepared by immunoSEQ multiplex PCR; TCRdb keeps only in-frame clonotypes and omits some of them. The repertoire consists of around 130,000 clones, with roughly 84% occurring once and the leading ten covering roughly 17%. What was sequenced was peripheral blood. These receptors came from a woman over 75 with acute or convalescent COVID-19.

This rearrangement joins TRBV5-1 to TRBJ1-5; tentatively, D is TRBD1 (5 bases). In germline, CDR1 is SGHRS, CDR2 YFSETQ. V lost 5 bases to trimming and J lost 0 bases, with 12 bases between them. This CDR3 is 15 amino acids long. The CDR3 bases are TGCGCCAGCAGGGTGGGGGGGTCTAGCAATCAGCCCCAGCATTTT. As protein: CASRVGGSSNQPQHF.

The V and J genes are TRBV12-3 or TRBV12-4 and TRBJ1-1; D gene ambiguous. The CDR3 runs to 13 residues. V lost 5 bases and J 3 bases, leaving 10 bases between the germline ends. The CDR3 DNA follows: TGTGCCAGCAGTCTGAGGGCCCACACTGAAGCTTTCTTT. It yields the protein CASSLRAHTEAFF.

V usage is TRBV6-5 and J usage is TRBJ2-7; 7 nucleotides line up with TRBD2. CDR1 MNHEY and CDR2 SVGAGI come from the germline V gene. The CDR3 runs 13 residues. The V gene end was trimmed by 6 bases and the J gene end by 6 bases; junction bases not matched to a gene: 8. CDR3 sequence (DNA): TGTGCCAGCAGCGGGACGGGGGGTGCCGAGCAGTACTTC. Encoded protein: CASSGTGGAEQYF.

This clone was recorded only once. The chain employs TRBV12-3 or TRBV12-4 and TRBJ1-1; D gene ambiguous. This CDR3 region has 13 residues. The V gene lost 6 bases and the J gene lost 1 base, with 9 bases spanning the gap. The CDR3 nucleotides are TGTGCCAGCAGACAACAACCGAACACTGAAGCTTTCTTT. Protein sequence: CASRQQPNTEAFF.

This chain uses TRBV6-2 or TRBV6-3 with TRBJ2-6; the match to TRBD1 covers 7 bases. The germline V gene has CDR1 MNHEY and CDR2 SVGEGT. V shed 5 bases and J 2 bases; nucleotides not matched to a gene: 6. This CDR3 is built from 16 residues. The CDR3 region is CASSKEQGTGANVLTF. CDR3 bases: TGTGCCAGCAGTAAAGAACAGGGGACTGGGGCCAACGTCCTGACTTTC.

The chain recombines TRBV5-5 with TRBJ1-1; D remains unclear. From germline, CDR1 is SGHKS and CDR2 YYEKEE (reference sequence). Deletions cut 6 bases from V and 1 base from J, with 4 bases between. This CDR3 spans 11 amino acids. CDR3 region: CASTGNTEAFF. The CDR3 DNA follows: TGTGCCAGCACGGGGAACACTGAAGCTTTCTTT.

The J gene is TRBJ2-7, the V gene TRBV23-1, with 12 nucleotides matching TRBD2. TRBV23-1 is identified as an open reading frame with a role that is uncertain. The J segment lost 5 bases and the V segment lost 2 bases, leaving 7 bases of the junction unmatched. The CDR3 is 16 amino acids. The CDR3 DNA is TGCGCCAGCAGTCAAACCCCTAGCGGGGGGGAACACGAGCAGTACTTC. Its protein is CASSQTPSGGEHEQYF.

The chain has TRBV7-2 and TRBJ2-6; 7 nucleotides agree with TRBD1. Germline assignment: CDR1 SGHTA and CDR2 FQGNSA. The junction had 10 bases not matched to a gene; V was cut back by 5 bases and J by 3 bases. This CDR3 contains 17 residues. The DNA for the CDR3 is TGTGCCAGCAGCCCGGACAGGTTGCTCTTTGGGGCCAACGTCCTGACTTTC. Its translation: CASSPDRLLFGANVLTF.

The rearrangement links TRBV4-1 to TRBJ1-2, with D possibly being TRBD1 (6 bases). CDR1 is MGHRA, CDR2 YSYEKL, per germline. This CDR3 has 14 amino acids. The V end lost 1 base, the J end lost 8 bases, and 14 bases lay between the germline ends. CDR3 region: CASSQVGGARGYTF. CDR3 nucleotide sequence: TGCGCCAGCAGCCAAGTAGGGGGGGCGCGGGGCTACACCTTC.

The chain is built from TRBV5-8 and TRBJ1-1; D is ambiguous. Germline CDR1 is SGHTS and CDR2 is YDEGEE. V was pared by 2 bases and J by 1 base, with 6 bases between. The CDR3 has 13 residues. As DNA, the CDR3 is TGTGCCAGCAGCTTATCCAAGAACACTGAAGCTTTCTTT. Protein: CASSLSKNTEAFF.

The V and J genes are TRBV5-6 and TRBJ2-5; TRBD2 matches at 7 bases. After removal of 1 base from V and 7 bases from J, the junction contained 10 bases not matched to a gene. The CDR3 totals 15 residues. CDR1 is SGHDT and CDR2 is YYEEEE in the germline V gene. The CDR3 DNA follows: TGTGCCAGCAGCTTGTCGAAGCCCAGGGAGGGGACCCAGTACTTC. Protein: CASSLSKPREGTQYF.

This clone was seen just once. CDR3 nucleotides: TGTGCCAGCGGAGTGAGGACAGGGAGCCACAATGAGCAGTTCTTC. Translating it yields CASGVRTGSHNEQFF. V gene TRBV27 combines with J gene TRBJ2-1; TRBD1 matches at 8 bases. Germline CDR1 and CDR2: MNHEY and SMNVEV (reference sequence). The ends lost 8 bases at V and 5 bases at J; junction bases unmatched: 11. The CDR3 is 15 residues long.

The genes are TRBV5-6 and TRBJ1-3; 8 bases fit TRBD1. V lost 5 bases, J lost 3 bases, and 13 bases stayed unmatched. Per germline, CDR1 SGHDT and CDR2 YYEEEE. This CDR3 contains 17 residues. CDR3 residues: CASRSQGAPLGGNTIYF. CDR3 sequence (DNA): TGTGCCAGCAGGAGCCAGGGGGCGCCTCTAGGTGGAAACACCATATATTTT.

J is TRBJ1-3 and V is TRBV7-2; 8 nucleotides match TRBD1. Germline CDR1 reads SGHTA; CDR2 reads FQGNSA. This CDR3 comprises 16 residues. V gave up 4 bases and J gave up 4 bases; unmatched junction bases: 9. The CDR3 region is CASSSRGTGGGNTIYF. CDR3 nucleotide sequence: TGTGCCAGCAGCTCTAGAGGGACAGGAGGAGGAAACACCATATATTTT.

This clone rates as medium-sized (0.01 to 0.1%). The chain couples TRBV6-6 to TRBJ2-3; 13 bases are a match to TRBD2. CDR3 length: 16 residues. Germline V gene data show CDR1 as MNHNY and CDR2 as SVGAGI (reference sequence). Trimming removed 5 bases from V and 4 bases from J; junction bases left unmatched: 6. The CDR3 bases are TGTGCCAGCAGTGCACTAGCGGGGGGGCGGGCAGATACGCAGTATTTT. Translating gives CASSALAGGRADTQYF.

This clone was seen more than once but under ten times. The rearrangement uses TRBV5-4 and TRBJ1-4, with TRBD1 as a possible D gene (5 bases). V was cut by 0 bases and J by 0 bases, with 9 bases left in between. From germline, CDR1 is SGHNT and CDR2 YYREEE (reference sequence). The CDR3 sequence is 16 residues long. CDR3 amino acids: CASSLGRGPTNEKLFF. The CDR3 nucleotides read TGTGCCAGCAGCTTGGGGAGGGGACCAACTAATGAAAAACTGTTTTTT.

J is TRBJ1-5 and V is TRBV6-1, with D perhaps TRBD1 (5 bases). V was trimmed by 1 base and J by 7 bases, leaving 8 bases between them. The CDR3 consists of 13 residues. Germline CDR1 MNHNS, CDR2 SASEGT. For the CDR3, the DNA is TGTGCCAGCAGTGAAGTGACAGCCCAGCCCCAGCATTTT. Translated: CASSEVTAQPQHF.